This TCR beta chain was obtained from a study of response to subunit inactivated influenza vaccine. Whole-study findings and limits: Each seasonal flu vaccination may recruit only limited new T cells, authors suggested.

The table lists this clonotype with many counts. Its antigen is still unknown. TCRdb called the RT-PCR reads again in MiXCR, with one record for every CDR3 protein. The sample contains hundreds of thousands of distinct CDR3 sequences, approximately 15% of which appear only once. V lost 5 bases and J lost 11, with 18 bases in between. The germline CDR1 and CDR2 sequences are SGHVS and FQNEAQ. CDR3 length: 13 amino acids. Sequenced here: PBMCs from blood, sampled approximately 15 days before vaccination. This chain links TRBV7-8 with TRBJ1-1; D gene unclear. This receptor was identified in a man aged 45 to 65 who received an inactivated influenza vaccine. The CDR3 spells CASSPHSTFRAFF. The CDR3 DNA follows: TGTGCCAGCAGCCCACATTCCACCTTCCGGGCTTTCTTT.